The T cell receptor beta chain described here comes from a study of cytomegalovirus exposure and HLA in healthy donors. General study findings and limits: In a later analysis, a missense DCLRE1C variant was linked to TCR beta V- and J-gene trimming.

CDR3 length: 11 residues. Trimming shortened V by 5 bases and J by 4 bases, and 6 bases separated the two germline ends. The germline V gene has CDR1 DFQATT and CDR2 SNEGSKA (reference sequence). Primers: 60 Vbeta forward and 13 Jbeta reverse. TCRdb keeps only in-frame clones here, not all; method: immunoSEQ multiplex PCR. In the table there are more than 65,000 clones, around three quarters of which are singletons. On this clone: Its antigen is as yet unknown.

Sampled while nominally healthy, donors likely had unrecorded immune exposures. The specimen was PBMCs. The chain has TRBV20-1 and TRBJ2-1; D is undetermined. The sequence derives from a man aged 35-49 years in good health and CMV-seronegative. The CDR3 coding sequence is TGCAGTGCTCTCAGTTACAATGAGCAGTTCTTC. Encoded protein: CSALSYNEQFF.